The source of this TCR beta chain is a study of spatial heterogeneity in lung cancer. Study-level findings and limits: Mutation counts in tumors were tracked by counts of expanded intratumoral alpha and beta TCRs.

Time point given: sample taken at primary tumor resection. Material for sequencing was whole RNA from tumor, nontumor lung or frozen PBMC, left unsorted. The germline CDR1 and CDR2 sequences are SGHRS and YFSETQ. V lost 0 bases and J lost 0, with 13 bases in between. CDR3 length equals 17 residues. TCRdb ran MiXCR on the 5' RACE reads and lists one entry per CDR3 protein. Of 1,500 or so distinct CDR3 sequences in the sample, 8% to 11% were seen once. In this sample, this clonotype is medium-sized. Its antigen remains unidentified. This receptor was identified in a male donor with early-stage non-small cell lung cancer. The rearrangement uses TRBV5-1 and TRBJ1-3; weak D call: TRBD1 (6 bases). The material was lung tumor tissue, obtained at surgery. In DNA form, the CDR3 reads TGCGCCAGCAGCTTGGGACAGGCCTTCAGCTCTGGAAACACCATATATTTT. Translation gives CASSLGQAFSSGNTIYF. Filled out from reference TRBV5-1 and TRBJ1-3, the complete variable domain reads KAGVTQTPRYLIKTRGQQVTLSCSPISGHRSVSWYQQTPGQGLQFLFEYFSETQRNKGNFPGRFSGRQFSNSRSEMNVSTLELGDSALYLCASSLGQAFSSGNTIYFGEGSWLTVV.